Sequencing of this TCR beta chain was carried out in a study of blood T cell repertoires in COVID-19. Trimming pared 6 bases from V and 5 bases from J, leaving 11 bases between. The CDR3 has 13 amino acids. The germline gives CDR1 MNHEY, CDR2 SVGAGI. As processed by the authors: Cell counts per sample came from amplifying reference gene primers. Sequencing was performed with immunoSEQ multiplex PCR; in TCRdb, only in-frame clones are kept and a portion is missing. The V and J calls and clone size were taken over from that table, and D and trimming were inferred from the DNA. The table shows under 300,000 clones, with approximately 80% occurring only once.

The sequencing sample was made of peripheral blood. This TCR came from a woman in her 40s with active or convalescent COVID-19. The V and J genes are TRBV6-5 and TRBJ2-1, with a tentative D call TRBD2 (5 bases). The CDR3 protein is CASSQDWNNEQFF. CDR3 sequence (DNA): TGTGCCAGCAGCCAGGACTGGAACAATGAGCAGTTCTTC.